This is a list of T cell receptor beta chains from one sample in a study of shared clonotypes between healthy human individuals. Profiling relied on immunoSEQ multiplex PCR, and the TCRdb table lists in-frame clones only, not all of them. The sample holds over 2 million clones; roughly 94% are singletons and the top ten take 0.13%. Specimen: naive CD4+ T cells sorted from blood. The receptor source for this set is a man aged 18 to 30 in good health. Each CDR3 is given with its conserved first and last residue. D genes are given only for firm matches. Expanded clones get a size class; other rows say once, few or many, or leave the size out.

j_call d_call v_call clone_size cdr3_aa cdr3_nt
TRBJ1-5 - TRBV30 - CAWSYSRVGNQPQHF TGTGCCTGGTCCTACTCCCGTGTGGGCAATCAGCCCCAGCATTTT
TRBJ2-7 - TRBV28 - CASSSPRGAGGEQYF TGTGCCAGCAGTTCACCGAGGGGCGCGGGTGGCGAGCAGTACTTC
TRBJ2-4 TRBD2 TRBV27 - CASRGTSGKNIQYF TGTGCCAGCAGGGGGACTAGCGGGAAAAACATTCAGTACTTC
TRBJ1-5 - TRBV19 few CASSTPAENQPQHF TGTGCCAGTAGTACACCGGCCGAGAATCAGCCCCAGCATTTT
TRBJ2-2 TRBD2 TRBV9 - CASSPRGTSNTGELFF TGTGCCAGCAGCCCACGGGGGACTAGTAACACCGGGGAGCTGTTTTTT
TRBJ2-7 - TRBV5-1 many CASSPGGGPYEQYF TGCGCCAGCAGCCCTGGTGGGGGGCCCTACGAGCAGTACTTC
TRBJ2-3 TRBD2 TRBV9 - CASSVREGIMTDTQYF TGTGCCAGCAGCGTTAGGGAGGGGATTATGACAGATACGCAGTATTTT
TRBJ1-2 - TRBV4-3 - CASSHGQGYNGYTF TGCGCCAGCAGCCACGGTCAGGGGTATAATGGCTACACCTTC
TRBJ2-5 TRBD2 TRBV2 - CASSIRTSTETQYF TGTGCCAGCAGTATCAGGACTAGCACAGAGACCCAGTACTTC
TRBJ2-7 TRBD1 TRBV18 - CASSPWTGTLLEQYF TGTGCCAGCTCACCTTGGACAGGGACGCTTCTCGAGCAGTACTTC
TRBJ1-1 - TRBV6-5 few CASRDQGIAEAFF TGTGCCAGCAGAGATCAGGGGATCGCTGAAGCTTTCTTT
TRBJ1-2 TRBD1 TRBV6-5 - CASSYLTGVWSGYTF TGTGCCAGCAGTTACCTTACAGGGGTCTGGAGCGGCTACACCTTC
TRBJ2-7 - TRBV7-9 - CASSPRRGYEQYF TGTGCCAGCAGCCCCCGAAGAGGCTACGAGCAGTACTTC
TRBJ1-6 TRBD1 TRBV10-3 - CAISERSGGSYNSPLHF TGTGCCATCAGTGAGCGGTCAGGGGGCTCCTATAATTCACCCCTCCACTTT
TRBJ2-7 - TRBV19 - CASSMDEGSYEQYF TGTGCCAGTAGTATGGACGAGGGATCCTACGAGCAGTACTTC
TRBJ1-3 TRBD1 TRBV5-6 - CASSLADRESGNTIYF TGTGCCAGCAGCTTGGCGGACAGGGAATCGGGAAACACCATATATTTT
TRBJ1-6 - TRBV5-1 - CASSLQGYNSPLHF TGCGCCAGCAGCTTGCAGGGTTATAATTCACCCCTCCACTTT
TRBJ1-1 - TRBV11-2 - CASSLDSTGLNTEAFF TGTGCCAGCAGCTTAGACTCAACAGGGTTGAACACTGAAGCTTTCTTT
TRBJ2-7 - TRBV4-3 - CASSQDMGHAEQYF TGCGCCAGCAGCCAAGATATGGGACACGCCGAGCAGTACTTC
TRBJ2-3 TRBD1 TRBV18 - CASSPGTVSTDTQYF TGTGCCAGCTCTCCCGGGACAGTGAGCACAGATACGCAGTATTTT
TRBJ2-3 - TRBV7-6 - CASSFWEDTDTQYF TGTGCCAGCAGCTTTTGGGAGGACACAGATACGCAGTATTTT
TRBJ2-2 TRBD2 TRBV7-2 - CASSFTGTINTGELFF TGTGCCAGCAGCTTTACGGGGACTATTAACACCGGGGAGCTGTTTTTT
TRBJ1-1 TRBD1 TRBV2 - CASSLWTGGSGNTEAFF TGTGCCAGCAGTCTTTGGACAGGGGGCTCTGGGAACACTGAAGCTTTCTTT
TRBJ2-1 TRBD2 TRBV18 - CASSPSSGSYNEQFF TGTGCCAGCTCACCTTCTAGCGGGAGCTACAATGAGCAGTTCTTC
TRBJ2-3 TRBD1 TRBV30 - CAWSGQGFLGDTQYF TGTGCCTGGAGTGGACAGGGTTTTCTTGGGGATACGCAGTATTTT
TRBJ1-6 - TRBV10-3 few CAISERAGESPLHF TGTGCCATCAGTGAGAGAGCAGGGGAATCACCCCTCCACTTT
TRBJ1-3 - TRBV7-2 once CASSPYSGNTIYF TGTGCCAGCAGCCCCTACTCTGGAAACACCATATATTTT
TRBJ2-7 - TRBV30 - CAWSGDYEQYF TGTGCCTGGAGTGGCGATTACGAGCAGTACTTC
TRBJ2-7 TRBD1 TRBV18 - CASSPGRTGAYFSYEQYF TGTGCCAGCTCACCGGGAAGGACAGGCGCCTATTTCTCCTACGAGCAGTACTTC
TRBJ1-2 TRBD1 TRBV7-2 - CASSPPTGDYGYTF TGTGCCAGCAGCCCCCCGACAGGGGACTATGGCTACACCTTC
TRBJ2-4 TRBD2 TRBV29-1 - CSVGLAGASGNIQYF TGCAGCGTTGGGCTAGCGGGGGCCTCGGGAAACATTCAGTACTTC
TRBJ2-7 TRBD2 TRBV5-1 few CASSSLAGLYEQYF TGCGCCAGCAGCTCCCTAGCGGGCCTGTACGAGCAGTACTTC
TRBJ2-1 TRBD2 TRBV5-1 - CASSGGGAEWNEQFF TGCGCCAGCAGCGGGGGAGGGGCCGAATGGAATGAGCAGTTCTTC
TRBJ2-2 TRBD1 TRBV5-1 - CASSLGLGTGNTGELFF TGCGCCAGCAGCTTGGGTTTAGGGACAGGGAACACCGGGGAGCTGTTTTTT
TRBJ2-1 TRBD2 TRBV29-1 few CSVLSGGASNEQFF TGCAGCGTTCTTAGCGGGGGGGCCAGTAATGAGCAGTTCTTC
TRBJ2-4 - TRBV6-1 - CASSADFRVGAKNIQYF TGTGCCAGCAGTGCCGACTTCAGGGTTGGGGCCAAAAACATTCAGTACTTC
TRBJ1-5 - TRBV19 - CASSRQEGSNQPQHF TGTGCCAGTAGTAGGCAGGAGGGGAGCAATCAGCCCCAGCATTTT
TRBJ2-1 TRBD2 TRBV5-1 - CASSLGLAGGTYNEQFF TGCGCCAGCAGCTTGGGACTAGCGGGGGGCACCTACAATGAGCAGTTCTTC
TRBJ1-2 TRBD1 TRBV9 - CASSVGTGGNGGYTF TGTGCCAGCAGCGTAGGGACAGGGGGCAATGGAGGCTACACCTTC
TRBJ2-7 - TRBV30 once CAWSGPAEQYF TGTGCCTGGAGTGGTCCAGCGGAGCAGTACTTC
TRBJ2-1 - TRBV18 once CASSLTLQGGYNEQFF TGTGCCAGCTCACTTACTCTTCAGGGGGGGTACAATGAGCAGTTCTTC
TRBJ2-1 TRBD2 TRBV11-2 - CASSSGLANNEQFF TGTGCCAGCAGCTCAGGACTAGCCAACAATGAGCAGTTCTTC
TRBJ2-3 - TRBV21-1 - CASSKQGKDTQYF TGTGCCAGCAGCAAACAGGGTAAAGATACGCAGTATTTT
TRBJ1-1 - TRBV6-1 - CASSSPTQNTEAFF TGTGCCAGCAGTTCCCCAACACAAAACACTGAAGCTTTCTTT
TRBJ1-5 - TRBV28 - CASSLSGGSNQPQHF TGTGCCAGCAGTTTATCCGGAGGCAGCAATCAGCCCCAGCATTTT
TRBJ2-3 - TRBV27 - CASSGASTDTQYF TGTGCCAGCAGTGGGGCCTCCACAGATACGCAGTATTTT
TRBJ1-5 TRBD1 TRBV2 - CASSNTGDNQPQHF TGTGCCAGCAGTAATACAGGGGACAATCAGCCCCAGCATTTT
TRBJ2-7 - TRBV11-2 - CASSLRNRVGASYEQYF TGTGCCAGCAGCTTAAGGAACAGGGTAGGGGCCTCCTACGAGCAGTACTTC
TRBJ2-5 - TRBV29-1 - CSVERETQYF TGCAGCGTTGAGAGGGAGACCCAGTACTTC
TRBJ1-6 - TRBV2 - CASSDRDNSPLHF TGTGCCAGCAGTGACAGGGACAATTCACCCCTCCACTTT
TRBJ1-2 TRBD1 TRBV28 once CASSLPGQVFYGYTF TGTGCCAGCAGTTTACCGGGACAGGTTTTTTATGGCTACACCTTC
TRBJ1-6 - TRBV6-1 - CASSASGGARNSPLHF TGTGCCAGCAGTGCATCTGGGGGCGCAAGGAATTCACCCCTCCACTTT
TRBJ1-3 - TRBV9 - CASSVYGEGGNDGNTIYF TGTGCCAGCAGCGTCTATGGTGAGGGGGGAAACGATGGAAACACCATATATTTT
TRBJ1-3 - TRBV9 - CASSPDPGIAGNTIYF TGTGCCAGCAGCCCCGACCCGGGCATTGCTGGAAACACCATATATTTT
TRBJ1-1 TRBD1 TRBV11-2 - CASSPYGTAMNTEAFF TGTGCCAGCAGCCCATACGGGACAGCCATGAACACTGAAGCTTTCTTT